One T cell receptor beta chain is described in this entry. The specificity of this receptor is unknown. It has no much larger one-base neighbor in the sample; base qualities were not kept. This entry comes from a study of blood T cell repertoires in COVID-19 (dated by TCRdb to 2018 to 2021). Background for the entire study: Collaborator samples came from the United States, Italy and Spain and covered acute and convalescent phases of COVID-19. Where HLA class I and class II types were available, the types were taken from metadata supplied by the sample provider, not from assay-based typing. Samples were obtained from the ongoing ImmuneRACE study (first 160 participants) and from 1,000 to 1,500 subjects provided by 6 global collaborators. The repertoires were made available in a free public database intended to serve as a resource for research on the immune response to SARS-CoV-2. Nearly every sample came with metadata listing a de-identified subject ID, COVID-19 status, age in years and sex. The dataset comprised deeply sampled blood TCRbeta repertoires from subjects exposed to, actively infected with, or recovered from COVID-19. The prospective study material was composed of cDNA or gDNA derived from T cells, B-cell-depleted T cells, or PBMCs. Points the paper makes about the study in general: The amount of clinical and demographic metadata varied by source and participant and was provided uncurated.

TCRbeta CDR3 regions were amplified from genomic DNA by means of the immunoSEQ Assay, a bias-controlled multiplex PCR. The paper's processing steps were these. Within the assay, amplification of reference gene primers was used to estimate how many nucleated cells each sample contained. Sequence reads were collapsed and filtered to measure the absolute abundance of every unique TCRbeta CDR3 rearrangement. For each sample, productive Simpson clonality was calculated as the square root of Simpson's diversity index over productive rearrangements. TCRdb holds this immuneACCESS table with in-frame rearrangements only. Some clones are missing; in checked studies, unresolved V genes explain under half, and the rest has no known cause. Clonal size and the V and J genes are those of that table, whereas D and trimming came from the DNA. Counted in this sample were around 180,000 clones; 85% to 90% of them appeared once. The ten most abundant clones make up approximately 4.5% of the sample.

Based on the germline V gene, the CDR1 and CDR2 sequences are SGHDN and FVKESK. The CDR3 covers 16 residues, taking in both the cysteine and the phenylalanine. Left in the record is the CDR3 DNA by itself, 48 bases read in frame from the first base. After removal of 4 bases from V and 6 bases from J, the junction retains 12 bases not matched to a gene. Each collaborating institution followed its own protocols to collect whole blood in K2EDTA tubes. For TCRbeta analysis, collaborators shipped samples as frozen whole blood, isolated PBMCs, or DNA extracted from either of those sample types. Specimen: peripheral blood. The clonotype was recovered from a human donor in a cohort sampled during active COVID-19. The V and J segments used are TRBV14 and TRBJ2-7; TRBD2 fits 10 bases in the junction. CDR3 region: CASSLLRTSGMSEQYF. In nucleotides, the sequence is TGTGCCAGCAGCCTACTACGCACTAGCGGGATGTCCGAGCAGTACTTC.